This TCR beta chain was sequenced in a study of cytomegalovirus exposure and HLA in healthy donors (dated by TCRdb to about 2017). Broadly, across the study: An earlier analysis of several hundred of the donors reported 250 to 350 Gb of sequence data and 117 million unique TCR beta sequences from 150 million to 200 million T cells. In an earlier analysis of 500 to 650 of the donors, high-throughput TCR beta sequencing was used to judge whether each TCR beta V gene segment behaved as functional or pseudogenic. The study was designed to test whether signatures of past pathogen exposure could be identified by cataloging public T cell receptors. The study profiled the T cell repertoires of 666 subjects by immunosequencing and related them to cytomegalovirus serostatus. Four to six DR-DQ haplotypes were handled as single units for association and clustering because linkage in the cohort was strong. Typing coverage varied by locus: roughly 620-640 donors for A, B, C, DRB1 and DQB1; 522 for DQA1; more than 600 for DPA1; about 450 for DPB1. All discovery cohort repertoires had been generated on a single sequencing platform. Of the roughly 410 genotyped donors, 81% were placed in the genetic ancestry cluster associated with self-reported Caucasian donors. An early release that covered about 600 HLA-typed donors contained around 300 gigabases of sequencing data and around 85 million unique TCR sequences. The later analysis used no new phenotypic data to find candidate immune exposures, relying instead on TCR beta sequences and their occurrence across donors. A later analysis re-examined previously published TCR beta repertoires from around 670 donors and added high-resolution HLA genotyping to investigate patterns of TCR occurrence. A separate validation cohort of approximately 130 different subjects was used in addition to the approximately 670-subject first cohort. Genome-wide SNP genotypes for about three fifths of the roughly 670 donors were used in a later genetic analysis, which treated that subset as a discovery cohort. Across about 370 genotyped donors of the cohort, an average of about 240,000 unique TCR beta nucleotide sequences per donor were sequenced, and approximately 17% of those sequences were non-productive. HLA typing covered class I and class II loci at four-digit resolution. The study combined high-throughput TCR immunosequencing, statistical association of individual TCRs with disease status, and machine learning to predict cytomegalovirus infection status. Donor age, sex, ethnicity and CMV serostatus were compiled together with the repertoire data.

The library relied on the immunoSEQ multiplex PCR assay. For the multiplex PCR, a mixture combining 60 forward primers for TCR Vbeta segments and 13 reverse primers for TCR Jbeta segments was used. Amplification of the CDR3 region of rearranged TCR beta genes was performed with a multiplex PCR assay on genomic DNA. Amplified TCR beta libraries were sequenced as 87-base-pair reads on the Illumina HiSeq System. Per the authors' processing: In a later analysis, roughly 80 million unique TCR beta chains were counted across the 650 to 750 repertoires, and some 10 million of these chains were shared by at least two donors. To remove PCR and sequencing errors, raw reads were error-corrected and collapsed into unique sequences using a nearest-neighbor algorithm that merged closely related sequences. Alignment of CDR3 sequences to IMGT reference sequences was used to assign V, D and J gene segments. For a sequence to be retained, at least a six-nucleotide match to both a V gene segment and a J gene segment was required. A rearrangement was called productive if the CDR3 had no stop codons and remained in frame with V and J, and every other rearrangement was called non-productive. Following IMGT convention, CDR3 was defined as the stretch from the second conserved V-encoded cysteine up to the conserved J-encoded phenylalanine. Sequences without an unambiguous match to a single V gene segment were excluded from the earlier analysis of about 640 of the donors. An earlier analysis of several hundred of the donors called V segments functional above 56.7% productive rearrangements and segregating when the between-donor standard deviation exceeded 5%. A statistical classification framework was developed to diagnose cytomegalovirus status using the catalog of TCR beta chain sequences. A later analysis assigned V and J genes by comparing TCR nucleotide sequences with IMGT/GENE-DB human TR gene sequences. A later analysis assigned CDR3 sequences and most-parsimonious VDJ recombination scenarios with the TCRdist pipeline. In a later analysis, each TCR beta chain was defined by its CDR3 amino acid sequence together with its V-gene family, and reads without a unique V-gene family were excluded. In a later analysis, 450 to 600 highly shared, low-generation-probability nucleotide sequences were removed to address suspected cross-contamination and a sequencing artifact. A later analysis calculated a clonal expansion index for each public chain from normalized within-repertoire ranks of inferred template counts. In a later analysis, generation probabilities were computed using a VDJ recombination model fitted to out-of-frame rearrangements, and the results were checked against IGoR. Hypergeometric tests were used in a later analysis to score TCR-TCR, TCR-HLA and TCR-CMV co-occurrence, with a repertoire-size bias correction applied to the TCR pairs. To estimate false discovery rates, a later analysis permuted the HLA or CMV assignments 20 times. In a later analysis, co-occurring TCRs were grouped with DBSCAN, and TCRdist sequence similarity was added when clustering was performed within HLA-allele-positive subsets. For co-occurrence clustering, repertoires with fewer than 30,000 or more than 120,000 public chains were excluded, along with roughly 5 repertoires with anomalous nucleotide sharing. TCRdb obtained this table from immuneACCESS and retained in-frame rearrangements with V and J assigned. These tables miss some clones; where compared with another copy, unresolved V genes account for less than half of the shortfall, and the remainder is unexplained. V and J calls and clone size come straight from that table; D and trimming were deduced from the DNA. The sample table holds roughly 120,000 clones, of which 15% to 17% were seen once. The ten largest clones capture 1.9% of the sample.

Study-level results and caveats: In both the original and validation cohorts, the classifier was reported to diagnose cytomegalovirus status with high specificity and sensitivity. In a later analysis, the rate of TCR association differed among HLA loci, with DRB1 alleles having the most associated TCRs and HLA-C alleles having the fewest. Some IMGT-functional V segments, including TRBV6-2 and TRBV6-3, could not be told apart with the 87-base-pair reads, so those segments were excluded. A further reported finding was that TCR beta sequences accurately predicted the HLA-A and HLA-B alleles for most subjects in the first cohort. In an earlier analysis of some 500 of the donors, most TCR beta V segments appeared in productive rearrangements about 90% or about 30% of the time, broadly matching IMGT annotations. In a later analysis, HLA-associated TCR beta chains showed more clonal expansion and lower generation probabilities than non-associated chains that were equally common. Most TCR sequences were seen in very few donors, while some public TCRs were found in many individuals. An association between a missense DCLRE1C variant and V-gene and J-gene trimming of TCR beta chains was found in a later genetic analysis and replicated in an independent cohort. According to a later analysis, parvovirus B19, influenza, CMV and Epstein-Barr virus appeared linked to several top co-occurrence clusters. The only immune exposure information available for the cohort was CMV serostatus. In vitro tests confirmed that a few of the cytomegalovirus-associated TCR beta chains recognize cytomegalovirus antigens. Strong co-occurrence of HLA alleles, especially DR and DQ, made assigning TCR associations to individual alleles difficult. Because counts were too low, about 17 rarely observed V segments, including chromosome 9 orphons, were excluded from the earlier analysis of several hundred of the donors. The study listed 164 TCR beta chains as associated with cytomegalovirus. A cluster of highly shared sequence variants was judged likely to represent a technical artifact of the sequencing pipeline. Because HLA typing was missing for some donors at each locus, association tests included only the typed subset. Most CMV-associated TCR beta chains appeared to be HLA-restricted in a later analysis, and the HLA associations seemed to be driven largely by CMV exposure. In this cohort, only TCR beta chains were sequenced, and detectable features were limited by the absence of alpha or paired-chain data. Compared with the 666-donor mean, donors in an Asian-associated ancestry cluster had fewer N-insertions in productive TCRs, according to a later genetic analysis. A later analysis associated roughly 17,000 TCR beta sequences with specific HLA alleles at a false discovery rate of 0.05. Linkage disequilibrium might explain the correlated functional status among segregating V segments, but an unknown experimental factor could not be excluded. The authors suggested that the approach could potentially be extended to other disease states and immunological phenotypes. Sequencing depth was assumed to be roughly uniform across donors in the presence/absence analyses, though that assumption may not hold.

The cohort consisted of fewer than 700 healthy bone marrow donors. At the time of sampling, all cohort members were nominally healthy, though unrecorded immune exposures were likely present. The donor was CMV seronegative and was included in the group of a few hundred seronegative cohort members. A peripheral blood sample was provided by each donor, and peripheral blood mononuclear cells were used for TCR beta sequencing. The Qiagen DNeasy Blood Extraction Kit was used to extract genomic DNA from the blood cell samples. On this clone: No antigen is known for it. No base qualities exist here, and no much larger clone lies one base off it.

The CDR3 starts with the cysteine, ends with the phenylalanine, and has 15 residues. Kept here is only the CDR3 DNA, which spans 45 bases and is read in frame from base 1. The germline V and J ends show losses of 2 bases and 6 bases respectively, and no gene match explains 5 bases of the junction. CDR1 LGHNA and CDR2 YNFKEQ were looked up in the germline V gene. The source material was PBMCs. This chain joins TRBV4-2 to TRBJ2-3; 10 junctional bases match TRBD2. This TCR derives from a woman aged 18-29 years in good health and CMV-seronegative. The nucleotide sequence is TGTGCCAGCAGCCAAATTAGCGGGGGGCCGGATACGCAGTATTTT. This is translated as CASSQISGGPDTQYF.